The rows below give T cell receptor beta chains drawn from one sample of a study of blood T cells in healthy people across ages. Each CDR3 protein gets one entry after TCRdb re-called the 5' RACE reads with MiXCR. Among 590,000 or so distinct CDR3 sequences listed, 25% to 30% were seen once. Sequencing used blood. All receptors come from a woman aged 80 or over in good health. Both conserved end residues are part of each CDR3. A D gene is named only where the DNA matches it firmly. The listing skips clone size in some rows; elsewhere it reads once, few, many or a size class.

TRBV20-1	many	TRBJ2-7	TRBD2	CSGLAGGSYEQYF	TGCAGTGGACTAGCGGGGGGTTCCTACGAGCAGTACTTC
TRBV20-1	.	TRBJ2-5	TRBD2	CSTESGTSGGRETQYF	TGCAGTACCGAGAGTGGGACTAGCGGGGGTAGAGAGACCCAGTACTTC
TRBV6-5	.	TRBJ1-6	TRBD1	CASSLGTGEYNSPLHF	TGTGCCAGCAGTCTTGGGACAGGGGAATATAATTCACCCCTCCACTTT
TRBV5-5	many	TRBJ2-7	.	CASRLAPRDLSYEQYF	TGTGCCAGCAGATTAGCTCCCCGGGACCTTTCCTACGAGCAGTACTTC
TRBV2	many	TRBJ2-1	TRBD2	CASSGGGLGGSSYNEQFF	TGTGCCAGCAGTGGGGGGGGACTAGGGGGGAGCTCCTACAATGAGCAGTTCTTC
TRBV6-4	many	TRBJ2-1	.	CASSGPGNEQFF	TGTGCCAGCAGTGGCCCAGGGAATGAGCAGTTCTTC
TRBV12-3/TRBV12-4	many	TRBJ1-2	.	CASSFRVGGADGYTF	TGTGCCAGCAGTTTCCGGGTTGGCGGGGCGGATGGCTACACCTTC
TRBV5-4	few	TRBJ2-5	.	CASSPVSKETQYF	TGTGCCAGCAGCCCTGTGAGTAAAGAGACCCAGTACTTC
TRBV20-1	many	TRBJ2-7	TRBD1	CSAPGTVSYEQYF	TGCAGTGCGCCCGGGACAGTCTCCTACGAGCAGTACTTC
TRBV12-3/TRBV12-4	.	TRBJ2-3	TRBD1	CASSWGQGLGADTQYF	TGTGCCAGCAGCTGGGGACAGGGGCTGGGTGCAGATACGCAGTATTTT
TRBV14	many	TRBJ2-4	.	CASSQDFGGVGAKNIQYF	TGTGCCAGCAGCCAAGATTTTGGAGGGGTTGGAGCCAAAAACATTCAGTACTTC
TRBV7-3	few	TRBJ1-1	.	CASSLAEVLRPEAFF	TGTGCCAGCAGCTTGGCGGAGGTATTAAGGCCTGAAGCTTTCTTT
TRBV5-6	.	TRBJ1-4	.	CASSLTTIGEKLFF	TGTGCCAGCAGCTTGACTACAATCGGTGAAAAACTGTTTTTT
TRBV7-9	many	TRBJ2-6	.	CASSLSLSSGANVLTF	TGTGCCAGCAGCCTAAGCCTTAGCTCTGGGGCCAACGTCCTGACTTTC
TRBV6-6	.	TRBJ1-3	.	CASSYSQASSGNTIYF	TGTGCCAGCAGTTACTCCCAGGCGAGCTCTGGAAACACCATATATTTT
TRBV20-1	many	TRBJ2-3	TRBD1	CSARDHESGGMDTQYF	TGCAGTGCTAGAGATCACGAGTCAGGGGGCATGGATACGCAGTATTTT
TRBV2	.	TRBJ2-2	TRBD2	CASSLRAGYTGELFF	TGTGCCAGCAGCTTAAGAGCGGGGTACACCGGGGAGCTGTTTTTT
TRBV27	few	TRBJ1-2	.	CASSFTAGDVYGYTF	TGTGCCAGCAGTTTCACAGCAGGGGATGTCTATGGCTACACCTTC
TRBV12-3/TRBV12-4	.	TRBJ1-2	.	CAGSLGGAYGYTF	TGTGCCGGCAGTTTAGGAGGGGCCTATGGCTACACCTTC
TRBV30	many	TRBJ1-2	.	CAWTRLGAGYGYTF	TGTGCCTGGACCCGATTGGGGGCTGGCTATGGCTACACCTTC
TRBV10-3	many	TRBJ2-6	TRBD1	CAISVQTGGAGANVLTF	TGTGCCATCAGTGTGCAGACAGGGGGGGCCGGGGCCAACGTCCTGACTTTC
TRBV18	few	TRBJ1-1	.	CASSPGIQNTEAFF	TGTGCCAGCTCACCAGGAATCCAGAACACTGAAGCTTTCTTT
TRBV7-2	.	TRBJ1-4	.	CASSLGGSGLNEKLFF	TGTGCCAGCAGCTTGGGGGGGTCCGGTCTTAATGAAAAACTGTTTTTT
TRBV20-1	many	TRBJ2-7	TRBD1	CSAEDRVTNEQYF	TGCAGTGCGGAGGACAGGGTGACGAACGAGCAGTACTTC
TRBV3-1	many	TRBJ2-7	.	CASSQDSGPLSYEQYF	TGTGCCAGCAGCCAAGATTCCGGGCCCCTCTCCTACGAGCAGTACTTC
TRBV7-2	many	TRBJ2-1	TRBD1	CASSEGTGVYRFF	TGTGCCAGCAGCGAGGGGACAGGGGTTTACAGGTTCTTC
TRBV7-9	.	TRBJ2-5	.	CAGSLGGGKTQYF	TGTGCCGGCAGCCTAGGTGGAGGGAAGACCCAGTACTTC
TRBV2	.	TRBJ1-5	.	CASSGNRSNQPQHF	TGTGCCAGCAGTGGGAACCGCAGTAATCAGCCCCAGCATTTT
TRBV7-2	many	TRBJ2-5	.	CASSLVSDGQETQYF	TGTGCCAGCAGCTTAGTATCGGACGGTCAAGAGACCCAGTACTTC
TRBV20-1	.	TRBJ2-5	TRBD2	CSASGSGGQETQYF	TGCAGTGCTAGCGGTAGCGGGGGCCAAGAGACCCAGTACTTC
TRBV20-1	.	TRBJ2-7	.	CSAREARVLYEQYF	TGCAGTGCTAGAGAGGCCAGGGTCCTCTACGAGCAGTACTTC
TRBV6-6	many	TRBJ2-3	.	CASSPVPSDTQYF	TGTGCCAGCAGCCCGGTCCCCTCAGATACGCAGTATTTT
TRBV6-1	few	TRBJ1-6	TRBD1	CASRPGTGSSPLHF	TGTGCCAGCAGGCCCGGGACAGGGTCCTCACCCCTCCACTTT
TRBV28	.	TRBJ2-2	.	CASSLLGPGELFF	TGTGCCAGCAGTTTGTTAGGGCCCGGGGAGCTGTTTTTT
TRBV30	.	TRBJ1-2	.	CACPGGGIYHGYTF	TGTGCCTGCCCCGGCGGAGGAATTTACCATGGCTACACCTTC
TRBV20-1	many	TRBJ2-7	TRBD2	CSASWTSNEQYF	TGCAGTGCTAGCTGGACTAGCAACGAGCAGTACTTC
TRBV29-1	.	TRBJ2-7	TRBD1	CSAGTGGFEQYF	TGCAGCGCCGGGACAGGGGGTTTCGAGCAGTACTTC
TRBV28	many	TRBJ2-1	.	CASSLGGDYNEQFF	TGTGCCAGCAGTTTAGGGGGAGACTACAATGAGCAGTTCTTC
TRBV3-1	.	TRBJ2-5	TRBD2	CASRPGLAGQETQYF	TGTGCCAGCAGACCGGGACTAGCGGGGCAAGAGACCCAGTACTTC
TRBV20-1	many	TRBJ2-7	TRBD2	CSASLGLAGAADEQYF	TGCAGTGCTAGTCTCGGACTAGCGGGTGCGGCGGACGAGCAGTACTTC
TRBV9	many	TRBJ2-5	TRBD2	CASSPHSGGHQETQYF	TGTGCCAGCAGCCCCCATAGCGGGGGGCATCAAGAGACCCAGTACTTC
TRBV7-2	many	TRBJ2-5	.	CASSLVSQGIQETQYF	TGTGCCAGCAGCTTAGTGTCTCAGGGGATACAAGAGACCCAGTACTTC
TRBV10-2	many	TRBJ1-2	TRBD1	CASSEGTGAFSYGYTF	TGCGCCAGCAGTGAGGGGACAGGGGCCTTCTCCTATGGCTACACCTTC
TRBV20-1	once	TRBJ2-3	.	CSAPIPSGLARYTDTQYF	TGCAGTGCCCCGATCCCGTCGGGGCTAGCGAGATACACAGATACGCAGTATTTT
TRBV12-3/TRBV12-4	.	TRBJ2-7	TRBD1	CALRDRGSHGQYF	TGTGCTCTCAGGGACAGGGGCAGTCATGGGCAGTACTTC
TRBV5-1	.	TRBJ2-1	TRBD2	CASSRDGGTNEQFF	TGCGCCAGCAGCCGGGACGGGGGGACCAATGAGCAGTTCTTC
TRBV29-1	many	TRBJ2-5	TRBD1	CSVATGAGETQYF	TGCAGCGTTGCTACAGGGGCCGGGGAGACCCAGTACTTC